Sequencing of this TCR beta chain was carried out in a study of Ad26.COV2.S vaccination and SARS-CoV-2 variants. In the study overall: Doses of Ad26.COV2.S were injected into muscle once or twice, 56 days apart.

For this clone: Its antigen is currently unknown.

TCRdb's table, derived via immunoSEQ multiplex PCR, lists solely in-frame clones and lacks some. In the table there are about 380,000 clones, about four fifths of which are singletons. The germline CDR1 and CDR2 sequences are SGHTA and FQGTGA. This CDR3 has 13 amino acids. Trimming cost V 5 bases and J 0 bases, with 8 bases left between them. Treatment in this sample: 15 to 20 received Ad26.COV2.S at low or high dose, single or two shots; about 5 received placebo; per-sample allocation not given. On day 63 after the first injection, vaccine and placebo recipients gave samples. Wuhan-strain spike was delivered by a replication-incompetent Ad26 vector. Study-wide findings and caveats: Vaccinees and placebo recipients showed similar non-spike TCR breadth. Reported post-vaccination CD8+ and CD4+ T cell responses to spike showed substantial breadth.

This clonotype was sampled from a person aged 18-60 years who received the Ad26.COV2.S COVID-19 vaccine or a placebo. The starting material was peripheral blood, obtained in a trial of Ad26.COV2.S vaccine versus placebo. The gene calls are TRBV7-3 and TRBJ2-7; possible D gene TRBD2, 5 bases. Here the CDR3 DNA reads TGTGCCAGCAGCCGGGGTGCCTCCTACGAGCAGTACTTC. Translation: CASSRGASYEQYF.